This T cell receptor (beta chain) was recovered during a study of tumor and adjacent non-tumor tissue in lung cancer. Three rounds of nested PCR, following a modified ARM-PCR protocol, produced the TCRbeta library. TCRdb called the multiplex PCR reads again in MiXCR, with one record for every CDR3 protein. The sample comprises approximately 90,000 distinct CDR3 sequences, roughly 66% of which are singletons, and approximately 20% rests with the top ten. Details on this clonotype: Germline and junction disagree at one end, which may indicate a read error.

The CDR3 extends over 15 amino acids. No cell sorting was done before RNA was extracted from the tissue. Sample: lung tumor tissue. The chain couples TRBV12-3 or TRBV12-4 to TRBJ2-1; possibly TRBD1 or TRBD2 for D (7 bases each). The clonotype comes from a man aged 60-69 years with non-small cell lung cancer. The CDR3 coding sequence is TGTGCCAGCAGTTTTTTGGAGGGAGGGGGCAATGAGCAGTTATTC. It is translated as CASSFLEGGGNEQLF.